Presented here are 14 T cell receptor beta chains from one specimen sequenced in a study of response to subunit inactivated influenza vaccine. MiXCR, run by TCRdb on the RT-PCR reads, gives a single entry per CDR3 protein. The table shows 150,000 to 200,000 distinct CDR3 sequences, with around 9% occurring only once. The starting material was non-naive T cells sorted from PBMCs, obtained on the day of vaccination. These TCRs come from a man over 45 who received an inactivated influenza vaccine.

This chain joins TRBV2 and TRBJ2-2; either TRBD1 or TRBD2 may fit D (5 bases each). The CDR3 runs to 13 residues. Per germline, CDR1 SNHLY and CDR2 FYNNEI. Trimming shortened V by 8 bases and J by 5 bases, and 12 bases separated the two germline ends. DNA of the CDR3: TGTGCCAGCTTCGGGACCCAGACCGGGGAGCTGTTTTTT. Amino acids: CASFGTQTGELFF.

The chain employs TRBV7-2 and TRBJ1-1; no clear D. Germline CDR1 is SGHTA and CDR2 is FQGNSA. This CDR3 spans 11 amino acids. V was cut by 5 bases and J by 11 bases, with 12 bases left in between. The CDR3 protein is CASSLTAMAFF. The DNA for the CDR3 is TGTGCCAGCAGCCTGACGGCTATGGCTTTCTTT. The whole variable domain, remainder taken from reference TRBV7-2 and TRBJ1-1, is GAGVSQSPSNKVTEKGKDVELRCDPISGHTALYWYRQSLGQGLEFLIYFQGNSAPDKSGLPSDRFSAERTGGSVSTLTIQRTQQEDSAVYLCASSLTAMAFFGQGTRLTVV.

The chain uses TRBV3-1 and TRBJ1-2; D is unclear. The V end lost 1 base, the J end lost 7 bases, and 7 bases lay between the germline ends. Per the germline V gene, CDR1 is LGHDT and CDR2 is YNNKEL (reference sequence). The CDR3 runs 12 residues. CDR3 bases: TGTGCCAGCAGCCAAGGCACTCCTGGCTACACCTTC. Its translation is CASSQGTPGYTF.

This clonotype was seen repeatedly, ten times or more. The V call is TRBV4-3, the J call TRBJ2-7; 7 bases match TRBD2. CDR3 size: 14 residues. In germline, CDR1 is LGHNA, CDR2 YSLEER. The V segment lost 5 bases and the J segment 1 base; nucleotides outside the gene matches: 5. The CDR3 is CASSGGLGSYEQYF. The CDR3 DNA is TGCGCCAGCAGCGGAGGACTAGGATCCTACGAGCAGTACTTC.

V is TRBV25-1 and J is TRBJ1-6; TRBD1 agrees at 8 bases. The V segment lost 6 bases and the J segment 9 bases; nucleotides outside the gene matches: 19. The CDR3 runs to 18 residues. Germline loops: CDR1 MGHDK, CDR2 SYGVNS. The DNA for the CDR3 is TGTGCCAGCAGCGATGGACAGGGTATCCGACAGTTGAGTTCACCCCTCCACTTT. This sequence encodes CASSDGQGIRQLSSPLHF.

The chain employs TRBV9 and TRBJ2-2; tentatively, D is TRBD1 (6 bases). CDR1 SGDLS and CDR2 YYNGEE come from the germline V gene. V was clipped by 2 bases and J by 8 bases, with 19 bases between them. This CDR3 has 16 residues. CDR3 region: CASSVAGAFRMGELFF. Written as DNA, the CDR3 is TGTGCCAGCAGCGTGGCAGGGGCTTTCCGGATGGGGGAGCTGTTTTTT.

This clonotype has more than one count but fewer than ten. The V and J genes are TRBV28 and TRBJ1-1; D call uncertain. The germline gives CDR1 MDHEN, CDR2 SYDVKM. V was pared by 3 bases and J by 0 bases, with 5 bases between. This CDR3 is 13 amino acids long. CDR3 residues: CASSFLMNTEAFF. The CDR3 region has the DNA TGTGCCAGCAGTTTTCTCATGAACACTGAAGCTTTCTTT.

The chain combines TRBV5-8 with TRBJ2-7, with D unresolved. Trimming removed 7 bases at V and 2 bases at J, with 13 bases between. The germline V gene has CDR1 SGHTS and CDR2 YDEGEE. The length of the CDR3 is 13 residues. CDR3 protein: CASGPGLTYEQYF. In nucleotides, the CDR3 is TGTGCCAGCGGCCCCGGGCTAACCTACGAGCAGTACTTC.

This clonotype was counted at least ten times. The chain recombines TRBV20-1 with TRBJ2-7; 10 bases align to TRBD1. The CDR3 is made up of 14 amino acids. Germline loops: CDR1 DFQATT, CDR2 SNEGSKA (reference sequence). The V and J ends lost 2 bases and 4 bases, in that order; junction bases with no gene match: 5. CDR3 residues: CSARRTGGGYEQYF. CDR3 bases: TGCAGTGCTAGAAGGACAGGGGGAGGATACGAGCAGTACTTC.

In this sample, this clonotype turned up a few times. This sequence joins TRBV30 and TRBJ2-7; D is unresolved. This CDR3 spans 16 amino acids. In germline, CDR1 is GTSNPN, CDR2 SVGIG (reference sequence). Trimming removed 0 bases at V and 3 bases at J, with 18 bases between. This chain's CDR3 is CAWSVGLTANLYEQYF. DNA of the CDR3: TGTGCCTGGAGTGTAGGGCTTACAGCAAATCTCTACGAGCAGTACTTC. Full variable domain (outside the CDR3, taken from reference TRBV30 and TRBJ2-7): SQTIHQWPATLVQPVGSPLSLECTVEGTSNPNLYWYRQAAGRGLQLLFYSVGIGQISSEVPQNLSASRPQDRQFILSSKKLLLSDSGFYLCAWSVGLTANLYEQYFGPGTRLTVT.

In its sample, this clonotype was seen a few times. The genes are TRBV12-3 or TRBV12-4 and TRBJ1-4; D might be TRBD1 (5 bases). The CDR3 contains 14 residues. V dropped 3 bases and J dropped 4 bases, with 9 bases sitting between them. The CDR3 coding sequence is TGTGCCAGCAGTTTCTACGGGGGTAATGAAAAACTGTTTTTT. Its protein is CASSFYGGNEKLFF.

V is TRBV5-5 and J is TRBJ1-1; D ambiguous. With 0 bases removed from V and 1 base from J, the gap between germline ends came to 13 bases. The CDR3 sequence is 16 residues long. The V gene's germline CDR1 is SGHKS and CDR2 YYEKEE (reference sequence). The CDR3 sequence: CASSLASLTRNTEAFF. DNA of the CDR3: TGTGCCAGCAGCTTGGCCAGCCTGACAAGGAACACTGAAGCTTTCTTT.

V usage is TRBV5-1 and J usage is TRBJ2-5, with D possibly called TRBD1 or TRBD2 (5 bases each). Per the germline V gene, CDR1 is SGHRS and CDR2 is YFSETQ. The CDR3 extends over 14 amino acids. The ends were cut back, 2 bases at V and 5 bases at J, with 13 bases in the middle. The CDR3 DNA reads TGCGCCAGCAGCTTCGAGGGCAGGGCGGAGACCCAGTACTTC. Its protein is CASSFEGRAETQYF.

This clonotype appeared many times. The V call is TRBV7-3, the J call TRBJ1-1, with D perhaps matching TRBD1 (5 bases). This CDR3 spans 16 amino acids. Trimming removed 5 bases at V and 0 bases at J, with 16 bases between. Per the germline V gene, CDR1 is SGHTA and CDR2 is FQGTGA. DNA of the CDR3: TGTGCCAGCAGCCGGGACCGCCATACGATGAACACTGAAGCTTTCTTT. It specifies CASSRDRHTMNTEAFF.